This T cell receptor (beta chain) was retrieved from a study of blood T cell repertoires in COVID-19. Trimming left V 6 bases short and J 5 bases short, with 16 bases between. There are 15 residues in the CDR3. In germline, CDR1 is MNHEY, CDR2 SVGAGI. The assay was immunoSEQ multiplex PCR, and TCRdb's table has in-frame clones only and misses some. The sample has 150,000 or so clones, about 88% seen once. V is TRBV6-5 and J is TRBJ1-4, with a weak D call TRBD1 (6 bases). What was sequenced was peripheral blood. The TCR originated in a woman between 70 and 85 years old with acute or convalescent COVID-19. The CDR3 DNA follows: TGTGCCAGCAGCACTACAGGGTCCCCAAATGAAAAACTGTTTTTT. Its translation is CASSTTGSPNEKLFF.